Detailed here is one T cell receptor beta chain. This record belongs to a study of Tregs in tolerant kidney transplant recipients. Generated by immunoSEQ multiplex PCR, the TCRdb table keeps only in-frame clones and is missing some. This sample has about 120,000 clones, with roughly 92% found just once. The germline CDR1 and CDR2 sequences are SNHLY and FYNNEI. V lost 1 base and J 11 bases, leaving 17 bases between the germline ends. The CDR3 is 14 residues long. Unstimulated Tregs (CD4+CD25+CD127-) and CD4+CD25- non-Tregs were sorted from PBMCs. The chain couples TRBV2 to TRBJ2-5; D is uncertain. Specimen: CD4+ T cells from blood. The TCR sequence derives from a human donor in good health. The DNA for the CDR3 is TGTGCCAGCAGTGAAGGTCCAGGACCTTTTGAGCAGTACTTC. The encoded protein is CASSEGPGPFEQYF. Complete variable domain (other parts from reference TRBV2 and TRBJ2-5): EPEVTQTPSHQVTQMGQEVILRCVPISNHLYFYWYRQILGQKVEFLVSFYNNEISEKSEIFDDQFSVERPDGSNFTLKIRSTKLEDSAMYFCASSEGPGPFEQYFGPGTRLLVL.